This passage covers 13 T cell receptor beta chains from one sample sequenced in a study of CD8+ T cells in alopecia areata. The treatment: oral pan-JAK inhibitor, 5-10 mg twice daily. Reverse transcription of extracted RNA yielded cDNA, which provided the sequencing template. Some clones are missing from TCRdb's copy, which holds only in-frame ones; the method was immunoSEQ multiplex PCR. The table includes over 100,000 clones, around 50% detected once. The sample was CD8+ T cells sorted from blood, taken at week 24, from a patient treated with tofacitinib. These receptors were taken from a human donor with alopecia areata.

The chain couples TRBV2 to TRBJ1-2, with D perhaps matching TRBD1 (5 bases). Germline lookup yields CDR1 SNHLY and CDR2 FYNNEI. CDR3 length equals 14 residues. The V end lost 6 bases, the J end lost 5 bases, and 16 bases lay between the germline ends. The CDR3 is CASSPGDFSYGYTF. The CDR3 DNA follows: TGTGCCAGCAGCCCCGGGGACTTCTCTTATGGCTACACCTTC.

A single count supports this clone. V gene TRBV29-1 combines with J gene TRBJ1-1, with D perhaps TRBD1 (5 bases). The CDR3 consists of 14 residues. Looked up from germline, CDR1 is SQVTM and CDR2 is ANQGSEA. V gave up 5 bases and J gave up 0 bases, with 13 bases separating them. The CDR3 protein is CSVTQETLNTEAFF. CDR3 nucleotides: TGCAGCGTTACACAGGAAACCTTGAACACTGAAGCTTTCTTT.

The CDR3 sequence: CASSRTGSPSYEQYF. The CDR3 DNA reads TGTGCCAGCAGCCGAACAGGGTCACCCTCGTACGAGCAGTACTTC. The rearrangement joins TRBV14 to TRBJ2-7; a weak D match, TRBD1 (6 bases). Germline lookup yields CDR1 SGHDN and CDR2 FVKESK. The CDR3 contains 15 residues. Trimming left V 4 bases short and J 4 bases short, with 17 bases between.

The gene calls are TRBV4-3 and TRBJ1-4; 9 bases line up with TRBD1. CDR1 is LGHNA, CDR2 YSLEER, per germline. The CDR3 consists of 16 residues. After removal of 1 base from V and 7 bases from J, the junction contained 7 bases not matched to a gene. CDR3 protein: CASSQATGGAGEKLFF. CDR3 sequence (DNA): TGCGCCAGCAGCCAAGCCACAGGGGGCGCGGGTGAAAAACTGTTTTTT.

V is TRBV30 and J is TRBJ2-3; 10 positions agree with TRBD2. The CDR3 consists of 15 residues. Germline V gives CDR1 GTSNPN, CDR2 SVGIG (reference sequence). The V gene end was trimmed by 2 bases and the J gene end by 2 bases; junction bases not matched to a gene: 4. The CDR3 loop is CAWSRTSGITDTQYF. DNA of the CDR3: TGTGCCTGGAGTCGGACTAGCGGTATCACAGATACGCAGTATTTT.

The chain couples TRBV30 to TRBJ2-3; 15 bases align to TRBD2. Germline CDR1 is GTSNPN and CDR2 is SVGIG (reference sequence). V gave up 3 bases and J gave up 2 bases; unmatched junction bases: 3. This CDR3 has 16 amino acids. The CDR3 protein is CAWSGLAGGNTDTQYF. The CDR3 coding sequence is TGTGCCTGGAGCGGACTAGCGGGAGGGAACACAGATACGCAGTATTTT.

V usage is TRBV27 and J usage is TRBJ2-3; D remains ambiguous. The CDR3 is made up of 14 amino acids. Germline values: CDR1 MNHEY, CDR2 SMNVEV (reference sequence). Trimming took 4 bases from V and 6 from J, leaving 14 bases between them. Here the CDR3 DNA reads TGTGCCAGCAGTTCCCTGACCGTGCGGGATACGCAGTATTTT. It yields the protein CASSSLTVRDTQYF.

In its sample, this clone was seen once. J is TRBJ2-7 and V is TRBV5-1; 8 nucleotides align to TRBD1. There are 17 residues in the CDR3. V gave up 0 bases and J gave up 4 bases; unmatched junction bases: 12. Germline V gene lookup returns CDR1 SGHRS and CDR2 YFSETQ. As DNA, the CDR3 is TGCGCCAGCAGCTTGGCGGCCGGCAGGGGGCCCTCATACGAGCAGTACTTC. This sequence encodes CASSLAAGRGPSYEQYF.

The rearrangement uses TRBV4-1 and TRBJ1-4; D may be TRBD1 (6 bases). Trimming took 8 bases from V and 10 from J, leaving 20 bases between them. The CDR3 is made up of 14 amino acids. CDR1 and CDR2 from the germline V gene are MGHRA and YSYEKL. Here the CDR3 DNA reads TGCGCCAGCGAAATTAGACAGGCCCTGGGAAAACTGTTTTTT. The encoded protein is CASEIRQALGKLFF.

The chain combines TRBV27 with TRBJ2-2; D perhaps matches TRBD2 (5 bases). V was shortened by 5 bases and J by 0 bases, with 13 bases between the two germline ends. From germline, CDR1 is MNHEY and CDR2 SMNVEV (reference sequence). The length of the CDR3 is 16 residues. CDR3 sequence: CASSPSRGSNTGELFF. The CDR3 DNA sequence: TGTGCCAGCAGTCCAAGCCGGGGTTCGAACACCGGGGAGCTGTTTTTT.

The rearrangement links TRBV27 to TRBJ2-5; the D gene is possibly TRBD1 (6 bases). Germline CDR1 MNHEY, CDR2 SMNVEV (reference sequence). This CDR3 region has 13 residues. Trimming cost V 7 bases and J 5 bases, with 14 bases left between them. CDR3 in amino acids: CASTAGDSETQYF. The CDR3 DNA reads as TGTGCCAGCACCGCAGGGGATTCTGAGACCCAGTACTTC.

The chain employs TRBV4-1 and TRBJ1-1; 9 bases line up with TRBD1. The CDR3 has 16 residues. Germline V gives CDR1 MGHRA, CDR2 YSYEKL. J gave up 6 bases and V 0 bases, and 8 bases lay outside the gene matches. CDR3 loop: CASSQEAGTGWPEAFF. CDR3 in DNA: TGCGCCAGCAGCCAAGAAGCCGGGACAGGGTGGCCTGAAGCTTTCTTT.

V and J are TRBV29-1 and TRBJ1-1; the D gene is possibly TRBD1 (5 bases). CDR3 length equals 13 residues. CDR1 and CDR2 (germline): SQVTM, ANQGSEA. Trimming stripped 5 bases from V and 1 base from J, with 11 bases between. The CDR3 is CSVPGLTNTEAFF. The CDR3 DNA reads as TGCAGCGTTCCGGGACTGACGAACACTGAAGCTTTCTTT.